This paragraph covers one T cell receptor beta chain sequence. The sample comes from a study of blood T cell repertoires in COVID-19. Study summary: The United States, Italy and Spain were the sources of the acute and convalescent COVID-19 samples.

The data were produced by immunoSEQ multiplex PCR, yet TCRdb's version contains in-frame clones alone and is incomplete. This sample yields about 220,000 clones, of which approximately 78% are seen a single time; 7% to 10% belongs to the top ten. Recruited during active infection, patients (from Seattle) were subsequently followed longitudinally. Germline CDR1 is MNHEY and CDR2 is SVGAGI. The length of the CDR3 is 13 residues. V lost 0 bases to trimming and J lost 2 bases, with 4 bases between them. This TCR came from a woman over 75 with COVID-19, enrolled during active disease. The rearrangement links TRBV6-5 to TRBJ1-1; D not certain. Sequenced sample: peripheral blood. The CDR3: CASSYSYNTEAFF. The CDR3 bases are TGTGCCAGCAGTTACTCATATAACACTGAAGCTTTCTTT.